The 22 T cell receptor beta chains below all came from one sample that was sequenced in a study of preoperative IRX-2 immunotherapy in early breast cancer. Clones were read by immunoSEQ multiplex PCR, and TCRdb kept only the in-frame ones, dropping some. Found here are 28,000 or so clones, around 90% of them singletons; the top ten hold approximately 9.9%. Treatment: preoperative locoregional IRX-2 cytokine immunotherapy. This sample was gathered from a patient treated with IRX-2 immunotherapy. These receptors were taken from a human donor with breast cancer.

CDR3 in DNA: TGTGCCAGCTCACCTAAGGCAGCCTACGAGCAGTACTTC. Protein sequence: CASSPKAAYEQYF. The chain recombines TRBV18 with TRBJ2-7; D unclear. The germline gives CDR1 KGHSH, CDR2 LQKENI. This CDR3 spans 13 amino acids. Deletions cut 3 bases from V and 2 bases from J, with 8 bases between.

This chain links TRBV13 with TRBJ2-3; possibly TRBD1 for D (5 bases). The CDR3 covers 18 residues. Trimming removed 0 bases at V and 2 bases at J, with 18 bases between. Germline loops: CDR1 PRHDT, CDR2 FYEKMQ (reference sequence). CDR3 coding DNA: TGTGCCAGCAGCTTAGGCCGTTGGGCAGGGTACAACACAGATACGCAGTATTTT. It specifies CASSLGRWAGYNTDTQYF.

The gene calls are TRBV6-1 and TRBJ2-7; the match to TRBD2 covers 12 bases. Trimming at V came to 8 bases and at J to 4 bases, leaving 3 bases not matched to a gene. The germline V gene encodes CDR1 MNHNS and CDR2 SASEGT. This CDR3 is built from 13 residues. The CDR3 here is CASLGLAGYEQYF. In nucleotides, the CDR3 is TGTGCCAGCCTGGGACTAGCGGGTTACGAGCAGTACTTC.

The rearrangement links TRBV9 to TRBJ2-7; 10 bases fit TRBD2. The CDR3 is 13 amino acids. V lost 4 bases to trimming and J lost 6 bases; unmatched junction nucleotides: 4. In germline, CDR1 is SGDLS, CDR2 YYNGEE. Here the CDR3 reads CASSLSGGAEQYF. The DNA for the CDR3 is TGTGCCAGCAGCTTAAGCGGGGGGGCCGAGCAGTACTTC. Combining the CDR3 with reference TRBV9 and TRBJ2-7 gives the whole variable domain DSGVTQTPKHLITATGQRVTLRCSPRSGDLSVYWYQQSLDQGLQFLIQYYNGEERAKGNILERFSAQQFPDLHSELNLSSLELGDSALYFCASSLSGGAEQYFGPGTRLTVT.

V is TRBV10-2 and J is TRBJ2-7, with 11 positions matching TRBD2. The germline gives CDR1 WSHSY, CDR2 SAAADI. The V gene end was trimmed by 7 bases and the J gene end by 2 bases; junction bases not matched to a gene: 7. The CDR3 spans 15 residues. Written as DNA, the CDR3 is TGCGCCAGCACGCCGCTAGCGGGAGGTCCCTACGAGCAGTACTTC. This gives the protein CASTPLAGGPYEQYF.

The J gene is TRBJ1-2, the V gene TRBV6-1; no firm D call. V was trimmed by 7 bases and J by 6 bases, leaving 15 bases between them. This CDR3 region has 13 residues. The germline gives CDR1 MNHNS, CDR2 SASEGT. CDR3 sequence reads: CASNVVRGHGYTF. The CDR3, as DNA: TGTGCCAGCAACGTCGTGCGAGGCCATGGCTACACCTTC.

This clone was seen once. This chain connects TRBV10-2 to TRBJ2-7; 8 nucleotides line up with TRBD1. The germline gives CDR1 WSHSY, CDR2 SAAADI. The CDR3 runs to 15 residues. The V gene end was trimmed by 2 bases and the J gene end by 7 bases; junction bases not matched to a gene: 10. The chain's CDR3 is CASSEPGTGLFEQYF. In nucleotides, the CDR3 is TGCGCCAGCAGTGAGCCCGGGACAGGCCTTTTTGAGCAGTACTTC.

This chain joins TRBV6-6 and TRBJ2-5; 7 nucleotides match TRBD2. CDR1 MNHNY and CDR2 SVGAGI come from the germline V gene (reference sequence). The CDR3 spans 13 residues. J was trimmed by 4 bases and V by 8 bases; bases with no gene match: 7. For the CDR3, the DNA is TGTGCCAGCCTCAGCGGGATAGGAGAGACCCAGTACTTC. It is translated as CASLSGIGETQYF.

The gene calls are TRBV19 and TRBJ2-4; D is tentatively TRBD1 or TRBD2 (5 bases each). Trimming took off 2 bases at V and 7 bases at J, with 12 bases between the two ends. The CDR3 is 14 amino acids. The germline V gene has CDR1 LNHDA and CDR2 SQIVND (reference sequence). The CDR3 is CASSILGESNIQYF. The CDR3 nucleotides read TGTGCCAGTAGTATATTAGGGGAGAGTAACATTCAGTACTTC.

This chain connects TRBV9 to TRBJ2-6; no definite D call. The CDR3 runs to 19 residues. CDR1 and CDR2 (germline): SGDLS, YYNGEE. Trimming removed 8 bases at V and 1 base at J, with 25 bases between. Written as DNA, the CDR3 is TGTGCCAGTCCCGGAGCCCACCGGTATGGAAGTTCTGGGGCCAACGTCCTGACTTTC. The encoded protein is CASPGAHRYGSSGANVLTF.

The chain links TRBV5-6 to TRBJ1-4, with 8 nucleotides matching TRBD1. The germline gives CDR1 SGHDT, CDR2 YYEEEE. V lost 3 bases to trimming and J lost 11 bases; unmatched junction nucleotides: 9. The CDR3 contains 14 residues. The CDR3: CASSWWDRKRKLFF. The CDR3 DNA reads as TGTGCCAGCAGCTGGTGGGACAGGAAGAGGAAACTGTTTTTT.

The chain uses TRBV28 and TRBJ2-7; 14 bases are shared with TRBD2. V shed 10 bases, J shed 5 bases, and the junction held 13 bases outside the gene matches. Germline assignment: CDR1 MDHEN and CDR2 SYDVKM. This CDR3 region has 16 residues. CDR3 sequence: CAIPGPGTSGSDEQYF. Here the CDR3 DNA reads TGTGCCATCCCGGGACCTGGGACTAGCGGGAGTGACGAGCAGTACTTC. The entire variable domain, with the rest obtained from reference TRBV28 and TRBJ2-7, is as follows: DVKVTQSSRYLVKRTGEKVFLECVQDMDHENMFWYRQDPGLGLRLIYFSYDVKMKEKGDIPEGYSVSREKKERFSLILESASTNQTSMYLCAIPGPGTSGSDEQYFGPGTRLTVT.

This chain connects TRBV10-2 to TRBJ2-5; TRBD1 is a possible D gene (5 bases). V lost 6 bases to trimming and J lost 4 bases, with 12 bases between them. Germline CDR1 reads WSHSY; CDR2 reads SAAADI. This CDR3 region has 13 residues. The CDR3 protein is CASRIGVAETQYF. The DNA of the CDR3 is TGCGCCAGCAGAATAGGGGTGGCAGAGACCCAGTACTTC.

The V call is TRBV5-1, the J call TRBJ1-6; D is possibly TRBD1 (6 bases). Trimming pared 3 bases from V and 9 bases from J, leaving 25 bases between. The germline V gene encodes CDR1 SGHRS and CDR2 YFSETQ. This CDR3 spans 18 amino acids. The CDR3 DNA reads TGCGCCAGCAGCTCGGACCTAATTACGGGGGCGAGTGTTTCACCCCTCCACTTT. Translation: CASSSDLITGASVSPLHF.

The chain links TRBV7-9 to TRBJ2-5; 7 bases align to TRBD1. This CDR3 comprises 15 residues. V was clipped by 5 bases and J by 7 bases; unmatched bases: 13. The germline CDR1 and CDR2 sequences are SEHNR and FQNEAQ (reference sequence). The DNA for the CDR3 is TGTGCCAGCAGCCCATTCGGACAGGCACGAGGGACCCAGTACTTC. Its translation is CASSPFGQARGTQYF. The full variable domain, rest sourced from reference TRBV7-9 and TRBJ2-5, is DTGVSQNPRHKITKRGQNVTFRCDPISEHNRLYWYRQTLGQGPEFLTYFQNEAQLEKSRLLSDRFSAERPKGSFSTLEIQRTEQGDSAMYLCASSPFGQARGTQYFGPGTRLLVL.

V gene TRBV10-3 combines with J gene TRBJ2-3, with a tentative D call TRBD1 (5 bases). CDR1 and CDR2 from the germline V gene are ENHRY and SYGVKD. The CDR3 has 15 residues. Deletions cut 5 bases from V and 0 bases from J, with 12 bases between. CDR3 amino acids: CAISPDTSSTDTQYF. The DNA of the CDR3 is TGTGCCATCAGTCCGGACACCTCTAGCACAGATACGCAGTATTTT.

In DNA form, the CDR3 reads TGCGCCAGCAGCCTCTCCGAAGGGAGCACAGATACGCAGTATTTT. As protein: CASSLSEGSTDTQYF. The chain recombines TRBV4-3 with TRBJ2-3; no definite D call. The V gene lost 4 bases and the J gene lost 0 bases, with 11 bases spanning the gap. CDR1 is LGHNA and CDR2 is YSLEER in the germline V gene. CDR3 length: 15 amino acids.

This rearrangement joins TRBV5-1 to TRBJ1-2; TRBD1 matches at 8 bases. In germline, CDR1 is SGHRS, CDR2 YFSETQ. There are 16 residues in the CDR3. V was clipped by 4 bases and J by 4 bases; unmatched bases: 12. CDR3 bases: TGCGCCAGCAGCGGGGGGACAGGAGGTTTAGGCTATGGCTACACCTTC. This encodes CASSGGTGGLGYGYTF.

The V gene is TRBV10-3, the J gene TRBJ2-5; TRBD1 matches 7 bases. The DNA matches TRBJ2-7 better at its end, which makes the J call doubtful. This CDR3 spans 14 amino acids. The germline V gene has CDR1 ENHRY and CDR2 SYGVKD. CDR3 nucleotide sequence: TGTGCCATCAAGAAGGACAGGCGGCACTACGAGCAGTACTTC. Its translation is CAIKKDRRHYEQYF.

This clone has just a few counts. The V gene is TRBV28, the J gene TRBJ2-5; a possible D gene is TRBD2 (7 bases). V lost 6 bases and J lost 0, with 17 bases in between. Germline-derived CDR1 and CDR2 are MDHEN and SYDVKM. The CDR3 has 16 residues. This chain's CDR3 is CASSSTGLADQETQYF. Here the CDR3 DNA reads TGTGCCAGCAGCTCTACAGGGCTAGCGGACCAAGAGACCCAGTACTTC. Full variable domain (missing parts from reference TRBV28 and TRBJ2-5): DVKVTQSSRYLVKRTGEKVFLECVQDMDHENMFWYRQDPGLGLRLIYFSYDVKMKEKGDIPEGYSVSREKKERFSLILESASTNQTSMYLCASSSTGLADQETQYFGPGTRLLVL.

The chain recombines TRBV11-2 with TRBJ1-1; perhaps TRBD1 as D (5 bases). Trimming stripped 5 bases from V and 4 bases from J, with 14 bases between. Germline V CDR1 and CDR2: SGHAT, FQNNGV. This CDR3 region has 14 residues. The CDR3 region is CASSGQGFATEAFF. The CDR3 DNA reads TGTGCCAGCAGCGGCCAGGGCTTTGCCACTGAAGCTTTCTTT.

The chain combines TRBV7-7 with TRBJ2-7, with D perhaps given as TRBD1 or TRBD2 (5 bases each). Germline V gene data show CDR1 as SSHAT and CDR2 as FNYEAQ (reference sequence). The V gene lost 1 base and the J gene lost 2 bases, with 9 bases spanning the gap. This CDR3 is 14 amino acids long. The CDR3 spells CASSLGDGPYEQYF. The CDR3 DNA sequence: TGTGCCAGCAGCTTAGGGGACGGCCCCTACGAGCAGTACTTC. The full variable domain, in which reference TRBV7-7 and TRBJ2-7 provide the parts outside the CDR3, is GAGVSQSPRYKVTKRGQDVTLRCDPISSHATLYWYQQALGQGPEFLTYFNYEAQPDKSGLPSDRFSAERPEGSISTLTIQRTEQRDSAMYRCASSLGDGPYEQYFGPGTRLTVT.